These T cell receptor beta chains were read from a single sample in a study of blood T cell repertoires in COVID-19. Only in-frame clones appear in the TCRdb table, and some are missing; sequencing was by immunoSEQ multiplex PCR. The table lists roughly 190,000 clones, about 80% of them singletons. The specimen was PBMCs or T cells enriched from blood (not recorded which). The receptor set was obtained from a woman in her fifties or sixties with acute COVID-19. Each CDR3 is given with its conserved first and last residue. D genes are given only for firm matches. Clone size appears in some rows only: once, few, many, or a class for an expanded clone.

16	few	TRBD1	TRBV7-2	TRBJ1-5	CASSLVGTGNNQPQHF	TGTGCCAGCAGCTTAGTCGGGACAGGGAACAATCAGCCCCAGCATTTT
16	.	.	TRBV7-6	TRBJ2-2	CASSPGTFRNTGELFF	TGTGCCAGCAGCCCGGGGACTTTTCGGAACACCGGGGAGCTGTTTTTT
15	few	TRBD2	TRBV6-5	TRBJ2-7	CASSTMAGGNGEQYF	TGTGCCAGCAGCACCATGGCGGGGGGGAACGGTGAGCAGTACTTC
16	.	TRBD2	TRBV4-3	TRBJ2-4	CASSQGLAGVENIQYF	TGCGCCAGCAGCCAAGGTCTAGCGGGAGTGGAAAACATTCAGTACTTC
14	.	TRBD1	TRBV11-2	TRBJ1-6	CASRTGIHNSPLHF	TGTGCCAGCAGGACAGGGATCCATAATTCACCCCTCCACTTT
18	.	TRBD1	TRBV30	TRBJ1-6	CAWSVGLVEQGFRSPLHF	TGTGCCTGGAGTGTAGGTTTAGTGGAACAGGGGTTCCGGTCACCCCTCCACTTT
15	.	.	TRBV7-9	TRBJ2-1	CASSLGAGLYNEQFF	TGTGCCAGCAGCTTAGGTGCGGGGCTATACAATGAGCAGTTCTTC
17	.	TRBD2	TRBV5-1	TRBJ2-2	CASSSGLAGPNTGELFF	TGCGCCAGCAGCTCCGGACTAGCGGGTCCAAACACCGGGGAGCTGTTTTTT
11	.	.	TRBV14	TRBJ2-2	CASSQARELFF	TGTGCCAGCAGCCAAGCTCGGGAGCTGTTTTTT
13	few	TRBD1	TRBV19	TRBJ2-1	CASKGQAYNEQFF	TGTGCCAGTAAGGGACAGGCGTACAATGAGCAGTTCTTC
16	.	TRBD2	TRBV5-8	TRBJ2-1	CASSFRLAGGYNEQFF	TGTGCCAGCAGCTTTAGGCTAGCGGGAGGGTACAATGAGCAGTTCTTC
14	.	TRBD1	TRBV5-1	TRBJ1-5	CASSLQGGNQPQHF	TGCGCCAGCAGCTTACAGGGGGGCAATCAGCCCCAGCATTTT
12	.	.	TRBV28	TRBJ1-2	CASSLQDYGYTF	TGTGCCAGCAGTTTACAGGACTATGGCTACACCTTC
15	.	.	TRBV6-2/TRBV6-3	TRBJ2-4	CASSYPAGGNNIQYF	TGTGCCAGCAGTTACCCGGCCGGGGGTAATAACATTCAGTACTTC
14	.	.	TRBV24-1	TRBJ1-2	CATSDLGQEESYTF	TGTGCCACCAGTGATTTAGGGCAGGAGGAAAGCTACACCTTC
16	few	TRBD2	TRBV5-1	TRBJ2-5	CASSLGGGGVRETQYF	TGCGCCAGCAGCTTGGGCGGCGGGGGGGTCCGCGAGACCCAGTACTTC
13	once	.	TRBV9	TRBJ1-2	CASSVVEDYGYTF	TGTGCCAGCAGCGTAGTTGAGGACTATGGCTACACCTTC
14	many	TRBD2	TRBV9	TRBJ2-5	CASSISGGTETQYF	TGTGCCAGCTCCATTAGCGGGGGAACGGAGACCCAGTACTTC
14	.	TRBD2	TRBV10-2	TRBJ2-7	CASSETSGPYEQYF	TGCGCCAGCAGTGAGACTAGCGGACCCTACGAGCAGTACTTC
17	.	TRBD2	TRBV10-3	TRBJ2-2	CATGASGGEANTGELFF	TGTGCCACGGGAGCAAGCGGGGGGGAAGCGAACACCGGGGAGCTGTTTTTT
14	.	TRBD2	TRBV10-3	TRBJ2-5	CAISPSGEQETQYF	TGTGCCATCAGTCCTAGCGGGGAGCAAGAGACCCAGTACTTC
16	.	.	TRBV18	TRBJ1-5	CASSPTVGGSNQPQHF	TGTGCCAGCTCCCCGACGGTTGGAGGGAGCAATCAGCCCCAGCATTTT
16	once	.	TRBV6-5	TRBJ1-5	CASSYSIQGSNQPQHF	TGTGCCAGCAGTTACTCTATCCAGGGAAGCAATCAGCCCCAGCATTTT
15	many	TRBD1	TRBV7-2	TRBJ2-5	CASSLPGQGGETQYF	TGTGCCAGCAGCTTGCCGGGACAGGGGGGGGAGACCCAGTACTTC
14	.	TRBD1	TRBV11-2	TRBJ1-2	CASSLRTGVYGYTF	TGTGCCAGCAGCTTACGGACAGGAGTCTATGGCTACACCTTC
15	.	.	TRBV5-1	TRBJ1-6	CASSLVWQGNSPLHF	TGCGCCAGCAGCTTGGTCTGGCAGGGAAATTCACCCCTCCACTTT
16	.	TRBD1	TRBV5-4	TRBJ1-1	CASSPSGGTGNTEAFF	TGTGCCAGCAGCCCAAGTGGTGGGACAGGGAACACTGAAGCTTTCTTT
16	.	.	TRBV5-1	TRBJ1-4	CASSLAYKSTNEKLFF	TGCGCCAGCAGCTTGGCCTATAAGTCCACTAATGAAAAACTGTTTTTT
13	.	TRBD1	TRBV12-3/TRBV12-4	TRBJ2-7	CASSPVGGGEQYF	TGTGCCAGCAGTCCAGTAGGGGGCGGCGAGCAGTACTTC
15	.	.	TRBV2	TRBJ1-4	CASSSTGRENEKLFF	TGTGCCAGCAGTAGTACAGGGAGAGAAAATGAAAAACTGTTTTTT
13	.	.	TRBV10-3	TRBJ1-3	CAISDDARGTIYF	TGTGCCATCAGTGATGATGCTCGAGGCACCATATATTTT
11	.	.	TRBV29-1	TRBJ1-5	CSVLETGTQHF	TGCAGCGTGCTCGAGACTGGCACCCAGCATTTT
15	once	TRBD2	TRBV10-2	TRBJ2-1	CASSPSGREGNEQFF	TGCGCCAGCTCCCCTAGCGGGAGGGAGGGGAATGAGCAGTTCTTC
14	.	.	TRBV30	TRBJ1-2	CAWSLRGGNYGYTF	TGTGCCTGGAGCCTCCGTGGGGGGAACTATGGCTACACCTTC
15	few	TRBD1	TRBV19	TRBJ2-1	CASSIGSGGSNEQFF	TGTGCCAGTAGTATAGGGTCAGGGGGAAGCAATGAGCAGTTCTTC
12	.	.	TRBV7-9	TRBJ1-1	CASSLGAYKAFF	TGTGCCAGCAGCTTAGGGGCATACAAAGCTTTCTTT
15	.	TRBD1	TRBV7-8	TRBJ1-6	CASSWGQESNSPLHF	TGTGCCAGCAGCTGGGGACAGGAGAGCAATTCACCCCTCCACTTT
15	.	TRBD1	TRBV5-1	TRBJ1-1	CASSADSGTGREAFF	TGCGCCAGCAGCGCGGACTCCGGGACAGGGAGGGAAGCTTTCTTT
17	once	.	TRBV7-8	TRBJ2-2	CASSLEWRLVNTGELFF	TGTGCCAGCAGCTTAGAGTGGAGACTTGTGAACACCGGGGAGCTGTTTTTT
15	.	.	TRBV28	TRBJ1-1	CASTLRGGMNTEAFF	TGTGCCAGCACCCTCCGGGGGGGGATGAACACTGAAGCTTTCTTT
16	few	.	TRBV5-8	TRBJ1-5	CASSPFRQDSNQPQHF	TGTGCCAGCAGCCCTTTCCGACAGGATAGCAATCAGCCCCAGCATTTT
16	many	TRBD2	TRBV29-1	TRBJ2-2	CSVERQTGGSTGELFF	TGCAGCGTTGAGAGACAGACCGGGGGGAGCACCGGGGAGCTGTTTTTT
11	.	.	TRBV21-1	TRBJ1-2	CASSKEARRTF	TGTGCCAGCAGCAAAGAGGCCCGGAGGACCTTC
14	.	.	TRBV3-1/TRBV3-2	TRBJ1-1	CASSQESRGTEAFF	TGTGCCAGCAGCCAAGAAAGTCGAGGGACTGAAGCTTTCTTT
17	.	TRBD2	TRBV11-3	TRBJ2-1	CASSSTSTSGRRNEQFF	TGTGCCAGCAGCTCTACCTCGACTAGCGGGAGGAGAAATGAGCAGTTCTTC
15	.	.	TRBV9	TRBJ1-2	CASSVAGNGNYGYTF	TGTGCCAGCAGCGTAGCGGGGAATGGGAACTATGGCTACACCTTC
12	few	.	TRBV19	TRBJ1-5	CASSSGSQPQHF	TGTGCCAGTAGTTCCGGGAGCCAGCCCCAGCATTTT
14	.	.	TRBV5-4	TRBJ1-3	CASSFRDKGNTIYF	TGTGCCAGCAGCTTCAGGGACAAGGGAAACACCATATATTTT
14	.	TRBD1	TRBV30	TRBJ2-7	CAWSRGTGPYEQYF	TGTGCCTGGAGTAGGGGGACAGGGCCCTACGAGCAGTACTTC
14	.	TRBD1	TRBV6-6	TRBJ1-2	CASSTGQGEYGYTF	TGTGCCAGCAGTACGGGACAGGGGGAATATGGCTACACCTTC
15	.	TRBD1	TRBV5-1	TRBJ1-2	CASSLGGTGDYGYTF	TGCGCCAGCAGCCTTGGGGGGACAGGGGACTATGGCTACACCTTC
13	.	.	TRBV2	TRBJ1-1	CASLTGMNTEAFF	TGTGCCAGCCTAACAGGCATGAACACTGAAGCTTTCTTT
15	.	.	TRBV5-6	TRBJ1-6	CASSLDLQVNSPLHF	TGTGCCAGCAGCTTGGATCTGCAGGTTAATTCACCCCTCCACTTT